This TCR beta chain derives from a study of T cell responses to AZD1222 COVID-19 vaccine. Notes on this clone: What it recognizes is unknown.

Germline CDR1 LGHDT, CDR2 YNNKEL (reference sequence). Trimming cost V 2 bases and J 8 bases, with 15 bases left between them. This CDR3 has 14 residues. Data came from immunoSEQ multiplex PCR; TCRdb stores just in-frame clones and leaves some out. The table includes 150,000 or so clones, more than 90% detected once. Second doses at about 4 or about 12 weeks were pooled. General study results and limits: Females made up more of the donors, who were largely white British, and clonal diversity may have come out too low. It was only after the peak T cell response that any repertoires were sampled.

This clonotype was obtained from an adult who received the AZD1222 COVID-19 vaccine. This rearrangement joins TRBV3-1 (or the pseudogene TRBV3-2) to TRBJ1-2; weak D call: TRBD1 (5 bases). The specimen was peripheral blood, collected 28 days after the second AZD1222 dose. DNA for the CDR3: TGTGCCAGCAGCCAAATTGGGGGTTCAGAAGGCTACACCTTC. It specifies CASSQIGGSEGYTF.